The 9 T cell receptor beta chains listed next were all sequenced from one sample in a study of blood T cell repertoires in COVID-19. Here immunoSEQ multiplex PCR was the method, and the copy in TCRdb shows in-frame clones only, minus some. Of approximately 250,000 clones listed, roughly nine tenths are singletons. The sample taken for sequencing was peripheral blood. These receptors originate from a young man with active or convalescent COVID-19.

J is TRBJ1-2 and V is TRBV10-3, with 7 bases lining up with TRBD1. CDR1 and CDR2 from the germline V gene are ENHRY and SYGVKD. The CDR3 contains 16 residues. With V trimmed by 4 bases and J by 3 bases, 11 bases remained unmatched. CDR3 protein: CAISVTAGTDHYGYTF. The CDR3 region has the DNA TGTGCCATCAGTGTAACTGCCGGGACAGATCACTATGGCTACACCTTC.

The rearrangement joins TRBV9 to TRBJ2-5, with no clear D. V was clipped by 4 bases and J by 1 base, with 8 bases between them. Germline lookup yields CDR1 SGDLS and CDR2 YYNGEE. The CDR3 is made up of 13 amino acids. DNA for the CDR3: TGTGCCAGCAGCCCCTACGTCCAAGAGACCCAGTACTTC. Amino acid sequence: CASSPYVQETQYF.

This chain connects TRBV19 to TRBJ1-1; a possible D gene is TRBD1 (6 bases). This CDR3 has 14 residues. Germline V gene lookup returns CDR1 LNHDA and CDR2 SQIVND (reference sequence). The germline V and J ends were trimmed by 8 bases and 5 bases, with 18 bases remaining between them. CDR3 coding DNA: TGTGCCAGTTGTTTCGTCGGTACAGGGACTGAAGCTTTCTTT. It specifies CASCFVGTGTEAFF.

This chain connects TRBV28 to TRBJ1-4; a possible D gene is TRBD1 (6 bases). Between the trimmed V and J ends, which lost 1 base and 2 bases, there was a span of 8 bases. This CDR3 is built from 15 residues. CDR1 and CDR2 (germline): MDHEN, SYDVKM. The CDR3 sequence: CASSLSQGTNEKLFF. Here the CDR3 DNA reads TGTGCCAGCAGTTTATCACAGGGCACTAATGAAAAACTGTTTTTT.

V usage is TRBV7-6 and J usage is TRBJ2-6, with 7 bases aligning to TRBD1. Germline CDR1 SGHVS, CDR2 FNYEAQ. The V gene end was trimmed by 5 bases and the J gene end by 0 bases; junction bases not matched to a gene: 10. The CDR3 runs to 18 residues. The CDR3 here is CASSLTGTPHSGANVLTF. The CDR3 DNA reads as TGTGCCAGCAGCCTGACAGGGACCCCTCACTCTGGGGCCAACGTCCTGACTTTC.

This chain connects TRBV9 to TRBJ2-3, with D perhaps matching TRBD2 (5 bases). Germline loops: CDR1 SGDLS, CDR2 YYNGEE. The CDR3 runs 16 residues. V shed 0 bases and J shed 0 bases, with 11 bases lying between them. CDR3 protein: CASSVGVGGSTDTQYF. The DNA for the CDR3 is TGTGCCAGCAGCGTAGGGGTAGGCGGGAGCACAGATACGCAGTATTTT.

This clone has only a few counts. The chain combines TRBV7-2 with TRBJ2-7; 10 nucleotides align to TRBD2. The CDR3 consists of 14 residues. V was pared by 4 bases and J by 7 bases, with 7 bases of the junction left unmatched. Germline loops: CDR1 SGHTA, CDR2 FQGNSA. In DNA, the CDR3 is TGTGCCAGCAGCTCTACTAGCGGGGCTCGGGAGCAGTACTTC. As protein: CASSSTSGAREQYF.

The rearrangement links TRBV28 to TRBJ2-7; 7 bases are a match to TRBD1. CDR1 is MDHEN, CDR2 SYDVKM, per germline. Germline trimming cut 2 bases from V and 8 bases from J; bases unmatched to any gene: 9. This CDR3 spans 14 amino acids. CDR3 region: CASSLGTAFFQQYF. The CDR3 bases are TGTGCCAGCAGTTTAGGGACAGCGTTTTTCCAGCAGTACTTC. The entire variable domain, with the rest obtained from reference TRBV28 and TRBJ2-7, is as follows: DVKVTQSSRYLVKRTGEKVFLECVQDMDHENMFWYRQDPGLGLRLIYFSYDVKMKEKGDIPEGYSVSREKKERFSLILESASTNQTSMYLCASSLGTAFFQQYFGPGTRLTVT.

This chain connects TRBV6-5 to TRBJ2-5; D gene unclear. Trimming stripped 4 bases from V and 4 bases from J, with 10 bases between. This CDR3 spans 13 amino acids. Per the germline V gene, CDR1 is MNHEY and CDR2 is SVGAGI. CDR3 residues: CASSLPLVETQYF. CDR3 sequence (DNA): TGTGCCAGCAGTTTACCGCTAGTAGAGACCCAGTACTTC.